Following are 26 T cell receptor beta chains from one sample sequenced in a study of cytomegalovirus exposure and HLA in healthy donors. With 60 Vbeta and 13 Jbeta primers, the PCR was carried out. TCRdb keeps only in-frame clones here, not all; method: immunoSEQ multiplex PCR. The sample has some 150,000 clones; roughly 64% are singletons. The sample comprised PBMCs. These receptors came from a woman aged 30 to 39 in good health and CMV-seropositive.

The chain uses TRBV30 and TRBJ2-2; 15 positions agree with TRBD2. J was trimmed by 2 bases and V by 3 bases; bases with no gene match: 4. The CDR3 has 17 residues. Germline V gene data show CDR1 as GTSNPN and CDR2 as SVGIG (reference sequence). The CDR3 DNA reads as TGTGCCTGGAGGGGGACTAGCGGGAGGAGCAACACCGGGGAGCTGTTTTTT. It specifies CAWRGTSGRSNTGELFF.

The chain combines TRBV5-4 with TRBJ2-1; 13 nucleotides align to TRBD2. Germline assignment: CDR1 SGHNT and CDR2 YYREEE (reference sequence). With 1 base clipped from V and 3 bases from J, the junction kept 4 bases outside the gene matches. The CDR3 consists of 17 residues. As DNA, the CDR3 is TGTGCCAGCAGCTTGACTAGCGGGGGGGGCGGCTACAATGAGCAGTTCTTC. It translates to CASSLTSGGGGYNEQFF.

This chain links TRBV7-6 with TRBJ1-2, with no clear D. CDR1 is SGHVS, CDR2 FNYEAQ, per germline. This CDR3 region has 15 residues. With 1 base removed from V and 3 bases from J, the gap between germline ends came to 12 bases. The CDR3 loop reads CASSLEPGIDYGYTF. DNA for the CDR3: TGTGCCAGCAGCTTAGAACCGGGGATAGACTATGGCTACACCTTC.

The chain is built from TRBV20-1 and TRBJ1-2; D uncertain. The V end lost 3 bases, the J end lost 6 bases, and 8 bases lay between the germline ends. Germline V gives CDR1 DFQATT, CDR2 SNEGSKA (reference sequence). The CDR3 loop spans 11 amino acids. The CDR3 DNA is TGCAGTGCTAGGCAGGTCGATGGCTACACCTTC. It is translated as CSARQVDGYTF.

V and J are TRBV28 and TRBJ1-6; a weak D match, TRBD1 (5 bases). The CDR3 totals 14 residues. Looked up from germline, CDR1 is MDHEN and CDR2 is SYDVKM. V shed 10 bases and J shed 10 bases, with 20 bases lying between them. Here the CDR3 DNA reads TGTGCCACCCGGAGGGGCCACTCCTCGTCACCCCTCCACTTT. The encoded protein is CATRRGHSSSPLHF.

The chain joins TRBV2 to TRBJ1-2, with TRBD1 matching over 7 bases. The CDR3 has 15 amino acids. Germline CDR1 is SNHLY and CDR2 is FYNNEI. V shed 8 bases, J shed 0 bases, and the junction held 9 bases outside the gene matches. CDR3 nucleotides: TGTGCCAGCTCAGCGGTCCAGGGGGCTAACTATGGCTACACCTTC. This sequence encodes CASSAVQGANYGYTF.

This clone has more than one count but fewer than ten. The gene calls are TRBV6-1 and TRBJ1-1; D is unresolved. Between the trimmed V and J ends, which lost 6 bases and 4 bases, there was a span of 12 bases. The CDR3 totals 13 residues. Germline CDR1 is MNHNS and CDR2 is SASEGT. The CDR3 is CASSVRMSTEAFF. The CDR3 DNA follows: TGTGCCAGCAGCGTCCGTATGAGCACTGAAGCTTTCTTT.

The V call is TRBV10-3, the J call TRBJ1-1; D ambiguous. The CDR3 loop spans 14 amino acids. In germline, CDR1 is ENHRY, CDR2 SYGVKD. Trimming left V 5 bases short and J 3 bases short, with 13 bases between. The CDR3 sequence: CAISSGGLDTEAFF. The CDR3 bases are TGTGCCATCAGTAGCGGAGGGTTGGACACTGAAGCTTTCTTT.

As for this clone: An end of the junction differs from the germline gene, which may be a read error. The genes are TRBV2 and TRBJ2-1, with D perhaps being TRBD1 or TRBD2 (5 bases each). Per the germline V gene, CDR1 is SNHLY and CDR2 is FYNNEI. The length of the CDR3 is 12 residues. This CDR3 reads CASSEEGNEQFF. CDR3 nucleotides: TGTGCCAGCAGCGAAGAGGGGAATGAGCAGTTCTTC.

This clone came up a few times. The chain employs TRBV9 and TRBJ1-4, with D unclear. Germline-derived CDR1 and CDR2 are SGDLS and YYNGEE. The CDR3 consists of 14 residues. V was cut by 4 bases and J by 6 bases, with 13 bases left in between. The CDR3 sequence: CASSPGVTYEKLFF. The CDR3 DNA follows: TGTGCCAGCAGCCCGGGAGTTACCTATGAAAAACTGTTTTTT.

This chain joins TRBV5-1 and TRBJ1-1; D is ambiguous. Trimming cost V 4 bases and J 0 bases, with 13 bases left between them. Germline V gene sequence: CDR1 SGHRS, CDR2 YFSETQ. This CDR3 region has 15 residues. CDR3 in DNA: TGCGCCAGCAGCCTAGACCAATTCATGAACACTGAAGCTTTCTTT. It codes for CASSLDQFMNTEAFF.

The CDR3 region has the DNA TGTGCCAGCAGTGACCCCCAGGATGGCTACACCTTC. The encoded protein is CASSDPQDGYTF. This sequence joins TRBV6-4 and TRBJ1-2; D gene uncertain. Trimming shortened V by 2 bases and J by 6 bases, and 7 bases separated the two germline ends. The germline gives CDR1 MRHNA, CDR2 SNTAGT. The CDR3 runs to 12 residues.

The chain joins TRBV4-1 to TRBJ2-4; 8 nucleotides agree with TRBD2. J was trimmed by 1 base and V by 2 bases; bases with no gene match: 7. The CDR3 loop spans 17 amino acids. The germline CDR1 and CDR2 sequences are MGHRA and YSYEKL. Here the CDR3 DNA reads TGCGCCAGCAGCCAACCCTGGATAGCGGGGGCCAAAAACATTCAGTACTTC. The encoded protein is CASSQPWIAGAKNIQYF.

This rearrangement joins TRBV7-2 to TRBJ2-7; weak D call: TRBD2 (5 bases). Between the trimmed V and J ends, which lost 2 bases and 6 bases, there was a span of 17 bases. This CDR3 has 15 amino acids. CDR1 and CDR2 (germline): SGHTA, FQGNSA. The chain's CDR3 is CASSLSVGVNSEQYF. The CDR3 DNA follows: TGTGCCAGCAGCTTATCGGTCGGGGTAAATAGCGAGCAGTACTTC.

This rearrangement joins TRBV18 to TRBJ1-2; 10 bases align to TRBD1. The CDR3 is made up of 13 amino acids. The V segment lost 6 bases and the J segment 8 bases; nucleotides outside the gene matches: 6. From germline, CDR1 is KGHSH and CDR2 LQKENI. The chain's CDR3 is CASSLGTGDGYTF. The CDR3 region has the DNA TGTGCCAGCTCGCTAGGGACAGGGGACGGCTACACCTTC.

The rearrangement links TRBV4-1 to TRBJ2-5; no firm D call. Germline assignment: CDR1 MGHRA and CDR2 YSYEKL. Trimming shortened V by 1 base and J by 3 bases, and 12 bases separated the two germline ends. This CDR3 has 15 residues. The CDR3 DNA sequence: TGCGCCAGCAGCCAAGGGTGGCTTGTAAAAGAGACCCAGTACTTC. This codes for CASSQGWLVKETQYF.

This clone has a single count. The CDR3 loop is CASSFFADTNTEAFF. CDR3 bases: TGCGCCAGCAGCTTTTTTGCAGATACGAACACTGAAGCTTTCTTT. The V call is TRBV5-1, the J call TRBJ1-1; no reliable D call. Germline CDR1 SGHRS, CDR2 YFSETQ. The length of the CDR3 is 15 residues. The V gene lost 2 bases and the J gene lost 1 base, with 12 bases spanning the gap.

The chain links TRBV9 to TRBJ2-7; 15 bases align to TRBD2. Per the germline V gene, CDR1 is SGDLS and CDR2 is YYNGEE. With 4 bases clipped from V and 4 bases from J, the junction kept 9 bases outside the gene matches. The CDR3 runs to 17 residues. CDR3 residues: CASSTGLAGGPLYEQYF. In DNA form, the CDR3 reads TGTGCCAGCAGCACAGGACTAGCGGGAGGGCCGTTGTACGAGCAGTACTTC.

This clone was detected only a few times. This sequence joins TRBV9 and TRBJ2-1; D gene uncertain. The V end was cut by 0 bases, the J end by 3 bases, with 10 bases between. Germline CDR1 SGDLS, CDR2 YYNGEE. The length of the CDR3 is 15 residues. The CDR3 sequence is CASSVGNYGYNEQFF. The CDR3 coding sequence is TGTGCCAGCAGCGTAGGCAACTACGGCTACAATGAGCAGTTCTTC.

To note about this clone: One base away lies a much larger clone, so this may be a sequencing read error. The J gene is TRBJ2-3, the V gene TRBV7-3; D perhaps matches TRBD1 (5 bases). The germline CDR1 and CDR2 sequences are SGHTA and FQGTGA. The V end was cut by 3 bases, the J end by 0 bases, with 7 bases between. CDR3 length equals 14 residues. The CDR3 is CASSLGRSTDTQYF. The CDR3 DNA follows: TGTGCCAGCAGCTTGGGGCGGAGCACAGATACGCAGTATTTT.

The rearrangement joins TRBV5-4 to TRBJ2-5; 11 bases map to TRBD2. The CDR3 loop spans 15 amino acids. The junction had 4 bases not matched to a gene; V was cut back by 4 bases and J by 2 bases. Per germline, CDR1 SGHNT and CDR2 YYREEE (reference sequence). The CDR3 loop reads CASSPTSGIQETQYF. The CDR3 bases are TGTGCCAGCAGCCCGACTAGCGGGATACAAGAGACCCAGTACTTC.

The CDR3 DNA follows: TGTGCCAGCAGCATGACAGGGCGTGGGGCTGAAGCTTTCTTT. Translation: CASSMTGRGAEAFF. The chain recombines TRBV2 with TRBJ1-1; TRBD1 aligns across 7 bases. V lost 6 bases and J lost 6; bases outside the gene matches: 10. Per the germline V gene, CDR1 is SNHLY and CDR2 is FYNNEI. The CDR3 loop spans 14 amino acids.

The V gene is TRBV30, the J gene TRBJ2-5, with TRBD2 matching over 11 bases. V lost 3 bases to trimming and J lost 5 bases; unmatched junction nucleotides: 20. This CDR3 region has 19 residues. CDR1 is GTSNPN, CDR2 SVGIG, per germline (reference sequence). CDR3 region: CAWSLRVGLAGGWRETQYF. The CDR3, as DNA: TGTGCCTGGAGCCTCCGGGTGGGGCTAGCGGGGGGCTGGAGGGAGACCCAGTACTTC.

The chain is built from TRBV13 and TRBJ2-3; 12 nucleotides agree with TRBD2. V was pared by 5 bases and J by 3 bases, with 6 bases of the junction left unmatched. Germline lookup yields CDR1 PRHDT and CDR2 FYEKMQ (reference sequence). This CDR3 comprises 16 residues. In nucleotides, the CDR3 is TGTGCCAGCAGCGGTAAACTAGCGGGGGGTACAGATACGCAGTATTTT. Its translation: CASSGKLAGGTDTQYF.

V and J are TRBV10-1 and TRBJ1-4; no reliable D call. The CDR3 has 12 residues. Germline values: CDR1 WNHNN, CDR2 SYGVQD (reference sequence). With 3 bases removed from V and 13 bases from J, the gap between germline ends came to 12 bases. CDR3 in DNA: TGCGCCAGCAGTGACCGCGCCGGGAGACTGTTTTTT. Translation gives CASSDRAGRLFF.

The chain is built from TRBV5-8 and TRBJ2-5; the D gene is possibly TRBD2 (6 bases). The CDR3 is 13 residues long. V was shortened by 1 base and J by 5 bases, with 9 bases between the two germline ends. Germline CDR1 is SGHTS and CDR2 is YDEGEE. The CDR3 spells CASSLNGGETQYF. The CDR3 DNA reads TGTGCCAGCAGCTTGAACGGGGGTGAGACCCAGTACTTC. The whole variable domain, remainder taken from reference TRBV5-8 and TRBJ2-5, is EAGVTQSPTHLIKTRGQQATLRCSPISGHTSVYWYQQALGLGLQFLLWYDEGEERNRGNFPPRFSGRQFPNYSSELNVNALELEDSALYLCASSLNGGETQYFGPGTRLLVL.